Shown below are 19 T cell receptor beta chains from a single sample sequenced in a study of T-cell memory formation after mild COVID-19. TCRdb analysed the 5' RACE reads with MiXCR anew, one entry per CDR3 protein. Among roughly 220,000 distinct CDR3 sequences listed, over 9.5% were seen once. The sequencing input was PBMCs or a T cell subset sorted from them (not recorded which). These receptors were taken from a man aged 18-30 years who had mild COVID-19 (a few samples of this study predate the infection). Cell type and time point are not known.

This clonotype turned up a few times. This rearrangement joins TRBV3-1 to TRBJ2-1; D gene uncertain. Germline CDR1 and CDR2: LGHDT and YNNKEL (reference sequence). V lost 10 bases, J lost 5 bases, and 18 bases lay in between. This CDR3 has 14 residues. The CDR3 sequence: CATVSKGFHNEQFF. The CDR3 nucleotides are TGTGCCACGGTTTCTAAGGGTTTCCACAATGAGCAGTTCTTC.

This clonotype has a count of ten or more. This rearrangement joins TRBV11-2 to TRBJ2-5, with D hard to call. The CDR3 runs to 13 residues. The germline V gene encodes CDR1 SGHAT and CDR2 FQNNGV. V was trimmed by 3 bases and J by 5 bases, leaving 10 bases between them. CDR3 coding DNA: TGTGCCAGCAGCTTGAGTCAGGTGGAGACCCAGTACTTC. Protein: CASSLSQVETQYF.

The table lists this clonotype with a few counts. The V gene is TRBV19, the J gene TRBJ2-5; D is perhaps TRBD1 (5 bases). CDR3 length: 13 residues. Germline lookup yields CDR1 LNHDA and CDR2 SQIVND (reference sequence). Trimming took off 8 bases at V and 2 bases at J, with 12 bases between the two ends. The chain's CDR3 is CASSGLEQETQYF. CDR3 DNA sequence: TGTGCCAGTTCAGGGCTGGAGCAAGAGACCCAGTACTTC.

This clonotype showed up just a few times. The chain recombines TRBV2 with TRBJ2-1; no clear D. The CDR3 has 15 amino acids. V shed 2 bases and J shed 0 bases, with 8 bases lying between them. CDR1 is SNHLY, CDR2 FYNNEI, per germline. CDR3 loop: CASSEMASSYNEQFF. As DNA, the CDR3 is TGTGCCAGCAGTGAAATGGCTAGCTCCTACAATGAGCAGTTCTTC.

This clonotype has just a few counts. CDR3 nucleotide sequence: TGCGCCAGCAGCACCCGGCAGGGGGAATACGAGCAGTACGTC. Translated, it gives CASSTRQGEYEQYV. The genes are TRBV5-1 and TRBJ2-7, with 7 bases matching TRBD1. The CDR3 has 14 residues. Germline assignment: CDR1 SGHRS and CDR2 YFSETQ. V trimming: 4 bases; J trimming: 4 bases; junction bases outside the gene matches: 8.

A few counts support this clonotype. V gene TRBV13 combines with J gene TRBJ2-3; TRBD2 matches 9 bases. J lost 4 bases, V lost 2 bases, and 7 bases had no gene match. Germline assignment: CDR1 PRHDT and CDR2 FYEKMQ (reference sequence). This CDR3 is built from 16 residues. Written as DNA, the CDR3 is TGTGCCAGCAGCTTAAGTTTGCCTAGCGGGGCAGATACGCAGTATTTT. Protein product: CASSLSLPSGADTQYF.

This clonotype was seen ten or more times. V usage is TRBV7-2 and J usage is TRBJ2-3; the match to TRBD2 covers 7 bases. The V and J ends lost 5 bases and 3 bases, in that order; junction bases with no gene match: 8. CDR3 length equals 15 residues. CDR1 and CDR2 (germline): SGHTA, FQGNSA. This CDR3 is CASSPQAGRTDTQYF. As DNA, the CDR3 is TGTGCCAGCAGCCCGCAAGCGGGGAGGACAGATACGCAGTATTTT.

The J gene is TRBJ2-2, the V gene TRBV12-3 or TRBV12-4; D unclear. With 5 bases removed from V and 0 bases from J, the gap between germline ends came to 7 bases. The CDR3 totals 14 residues. This CDR3 reads CASSIKANTGELFF. The DNA of the CDR3 is TGTGCCAGCAGTATAAAGGCGAACACCGGGGAGCTGTTTTTT.

This clonotype was observed at least ten times. This chain connects TRBV24-1 to TRBJ1-1; 8 bases fit TRBD1. The germline gives CDR1 KGHDR, CDR2 SFDVKD. This CDR3 contains 15 residues. V lost 2 bases to trimming and J lost 1 base; unmatched junction nucleotides: 2. DNA of the CDR3: TGTGCCACCAGTGATTCCGGGACAGGGAACACTGAAGCTTTCTTT. Protein product: CATSDSGTGNTEAFF.

This chain uses TRBV2 with TRBJ2-7; D tentatively reads TRBD1 or TRBD2 (5 bases each). This CDR3 spans 14 amino acids. Deletions cut 10 bases from V and 2 bases from J, with 18 bases between. Germline V gives CDR1 SNHLY, CDR2 FYNNEI. The CDR3 is CATSPSRGPYEQYF. The CDR3 bases are TGTGCCACCTCGCCCTCTCGGGGCCCCTACGAGCAGTACTTC.

This clonotype was detected a few times. This rearrangement joins TRBV12-3 or TRBV12-4 to TRBJ2-5; 9 positions match TRBD1. This CDR3 comprises 14 residues. Germline trimming cut 7 bases from V and 5 bases from J; bases unmatched to any gene: 8. CDR3 in DNA: TGTGCCAGCATCCCGGGACAGGGACAGGAGACCCAGTACTTC. The encoded protein is CASIPGQGQETQYF.

This clonotype showed up many times. CDR3 protein: CSARDMAGWSGELFF. The CDR3 coding sequence is TGCAGTGCTAGAGATATGGCGGGGTGGTCCGGGGAGCTGTTTTTT. The V gene is TRBV20-1, the J gene TRBJ2-2; possibly TRBD2 for D (6 bases). Germline CDR1 reads DFQATT; CDR2 reads SNEGSKA (reference sequence). V was cut by 0 bases and J by 6 bases, with 14 bases left in between. This CDR3 is 15 amino acids long.

J is TRBJ2-2 and V is TRBV6-5, with 11 bases lining up with TRBD2. V shed 6 bases, J shed 6 bases, and the junction held 6 bases outside the gene matches. CDR1 MNHEY and CDR2 SVGAGI come from the germline V gene. CDR3 length: 15 residues. CDR3 nucleotides: TGTGCCAGCAGGGATAGCGGGGGGGAGGCCGGGGAGCTGTTTTTT. Translating it yields CASRDSGGEAGELFF.

This clonotype was counted a few times. CDR3 DNA: TGTGCCAGCAGCTTAGAACCCAACACCGGACCGACGGGGTCCAATGAGCAGTTCTTC. Translating it yields CASSLEPNTGPTGSNEQFF. The chain recombines TRBV7-3 with TRBJ2-1; weak D call: TRBD2 (5 bases). Trimming left V 2 bases short and J 6 bases short, with 26 bases between. This CDR3 comprises 19 residues. Germline V CDR1 and CDR2: SGHTA, FQGTGA.

This clonotype showed up many times. The chain uses TRBV12-3 or TRBV12-4 and TRBJ2-7; D call uncertain. The CDR3 loop spans 16 amino acids. Trimming left V 5 bases short and J 1 base short, with 18 bases between. As DNA, the CDR3 is TGTGCCAGCAGTCCCCCCCAGAGTTCTTTTTCCTACGAGCAGTACTTC. This encodes CASSPPQSSFSYEQYF.

The chain links TRBV5-1 to TRBJ2-3; D remains unclear. V was pared by 1 base and J by 0 bases, with 9 bases between. Germline-derived CDR1 and CDR2 are SGHRS and YFSETQ. This CDR3 region has 15 residues. The CDR3 reads CASSLRPDSTDTQYF. The CDR3, as DNA: TGCGCCAGCAGCTTGCGTCCCGATAGCACAGATACGCAGTATTTT.

The table lists this clonotype with many counts. The chain has TRBV5-6 and TRBJ2-7; weak D call: TRBD1 (8 bases). Germline V gene sequence: CDR1 SGHDT, CDR2 YYEEEE. The CDR3 spans 15 residues. Trimming shortened V by 3 bases and J by 6 bases, and 19 bases separated the two germline ends. Here the CDR3 reads CASSWRAGTGGEQYV. CDR3 sequence (DNA): TGTGCCAGCAGCTGGAGAGCGGGGACAGGAGGCGAGCAGTACGTC.

This clonotype was observed at least ten times. V gene TRBV5-6 combines with J gene TRBJ1-1, with D uncertain. The CDR3 is 16 residues long. V lost 3 bases to trimming and J lost 5 bases, with 20 bases between them. Germline V gives CDR1 SGHDT, CDR2 YYEEEE. CDR3 residues: CASSSRRELKRTEAFF. As DNA, the CDR3 is TGTGCCAGCAGCTCTCGACGGGAGTTAAAAAGAACTGAAGCTTTCTTT.

This rearrangement joins TRBV11-2 to TRBJ1-2; weak D call: TRBD1 (5 bases). V was pared by 5 bases and J by 6 bases, with 19 bases between. This CDR3 has 15 amino acids. Germline CDR1 SGHAT, CDR2 FQNNGV. The CDR3 DNA sequence: TGTGCCAGCAGCCCCCCCGGAAGCGCCAGGGATGGCTACACCTTC. Translation: CASSPPGSARDGYTF. Supplemented by reference TRBV11-2 and TRBJ1-2, the full variable domain reads EAGVAQSPRYKIIEKRQSVAFWCNPISGHATLYWYQQILGQGPKLLIQFQNNGVVDDSQLPKDRFSAERLKGVDSTLKIQPAKLEDSAVYLCASSPPGSARDGYTFGSGTRLTVV.